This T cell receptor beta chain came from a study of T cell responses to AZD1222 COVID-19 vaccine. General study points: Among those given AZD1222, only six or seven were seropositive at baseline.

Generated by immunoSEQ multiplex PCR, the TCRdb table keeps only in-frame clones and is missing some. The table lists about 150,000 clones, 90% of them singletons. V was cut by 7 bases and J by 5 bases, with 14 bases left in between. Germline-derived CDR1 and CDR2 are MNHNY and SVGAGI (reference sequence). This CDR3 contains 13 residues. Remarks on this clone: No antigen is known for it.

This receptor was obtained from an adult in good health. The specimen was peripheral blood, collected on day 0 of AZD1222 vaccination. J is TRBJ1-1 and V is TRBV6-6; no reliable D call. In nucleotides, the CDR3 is TGTGCCAGCAATCCACGGGGTCGAACTGAAGCTTTCTTT. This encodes CASNPRGRTEAFF.